The clone carrying this TCR beta chain occurred a few times. Antigen specificity is unknown. This record belongs to a study of identical twins. Study-wide results and limits: Possibly, invariant MAIT and iNKT cells partly confounded zero-insertion analyses. Cord blood's abundant beta clonotypes had fewer insertions, unlike memory repertoires. Findings came from cross-sectional statistics, without long-term follow-up of donors.

Germline CDR1 reads LNHDA; CDR2 reads SQIVND (reference sequence). There are 15 residues in the CDR3. J gave up 3 bases and V 6 bases, and 6 bases lay outside the gene matches. Template switching added a universal primer site; cDNA carried unique molecular identifiers. TCRdb reprocessed the 5' RACE reads with MiXCR, giving one entry per CDR3 protein. The sample has roughly 710,000 distinct CDR3 sequences, 6% to 6.5% seen once. The TCR comes from a man younger than 35 in good health. The sample was naive T cells sorted from blood. The J gene is TRBJ1-3, the V gene TRBV19; 9 bases match TRBD1. The CDR3 loop is CASSTQGAVGNTIYF. Written as DNA, the CDR3 is TGTGCCAGTAGCACACAGGGGGCTGTTGGAAACACCATATATTTT.